This TCR beta chain was captured in a study of blood T cell repertoires in COVID-19. About the research overall: T cells, B-cell-depleted T cells, or PBMCs provided the cDNA or gDNA that served as material.

Donors in Cohort 3 who had recovered were those with two negative PCRs, healthcare professional clearance, or resolution of their symptoms. The J segment lost 5 bases and the V segment lost 8 bases, leaving 5 bases of the junction unmatched. CDR3 length: 15 amino acids. From germline, CDR1 is MNHEY and CDR2 SVGAGI. How the authors handled the data: Amplifying reference gene primers gave estimates of nucleated cell counts. Clones were read by immunoSEQ multiplex PCR, and TCRdb kept only the in-frame ones, dropping some. The DNA gave D and trimming, while V, J and clone size come from that table. The sample records hundreds of thousands of clones, less than 90% being singletons.

This receptor was taken from a woman aged 60-75 years who had recovered from COVID-19. The genes are TRBV6-5 and TRBJ2-3; TRBD2 aligns across 15 bases. The sequencing sample was made of PBMCs or T cells enriched from blood (not recorded which). The CDR3 here is CASPGTSGGLDTQYF. In nucleotides, the CDR3 is TGTGCCAGCCCCGGGACTAGCGGGGGGTTAGATACGCAGTATTTT.